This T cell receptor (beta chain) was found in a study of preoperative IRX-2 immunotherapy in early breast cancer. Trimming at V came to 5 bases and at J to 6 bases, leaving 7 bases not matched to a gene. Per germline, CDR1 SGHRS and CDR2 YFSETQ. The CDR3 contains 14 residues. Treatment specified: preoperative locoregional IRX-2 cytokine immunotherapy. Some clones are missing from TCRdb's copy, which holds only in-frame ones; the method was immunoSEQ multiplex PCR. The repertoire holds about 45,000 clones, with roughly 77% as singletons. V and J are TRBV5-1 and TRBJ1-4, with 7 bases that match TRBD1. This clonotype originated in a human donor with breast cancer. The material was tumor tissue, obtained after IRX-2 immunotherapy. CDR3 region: CASREGAFDEKLFF. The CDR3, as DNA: TGCGCCAGCAGAGAGGGGGCTTTTGATGAAAAACTGTTTTTT.